The clone carrying this T cell receptor (beta chain) was picked up a small number of times. The data belong to a study of T-cell memory formation after mild COVID-19. This CDR3 contains 16 residues. After removal of 5 bases from V and 1 base from J, the junction contained 9 bases not matched to a gene. TCRdb reprocessed the 5' RACE reads via MiXCR and lists one record per CDR3 protein. In the table there are about 290,000 distinct CDR3 sequences, approximately 15% of which are singletons. Sequences were obtained from PBMCs or a T cell subset sorted from them (not recorded which). The sequence was obtained from a man aged 18 to 29 who had mild COVID-19 (a few samples of this study predate the infection). Cell type and time point are not known. The J gene is TRBJ1-1, the V gene TRBV12-3 or TRBV12-4, with TRBD1 matching over 8 bases. The DNA for the CDR3 is TGTGCCAGCAGTGCACTAGGGACAGGCAAGAACACTGAAGCTTTCTTT. This translates into CASSALGTGKNTEAFF.